The clone carrying this TCR beta chain was recorded a few times. This sample is part of a study of blood T cell repertoires in COVID-19. V gave up 1 base and J gave up 0 bases, with 10 bases separating them. The CDR3 runs 17 residues. Per germline, CDR1 LNHNV and CDR2 YYDKDF (reference sequence). As originally analysed: Researchers report that nucleated cell counts were estimated from reference gene primer amplification. Profiling relied on immunoSEQ multiplex PCR, and the TCRdb table lists in-frame clones only, not all of them. V and J calls and clone size are copied from that table; D and trimming were computed from the DNA. The profile shows fewer than 350,000 clones, approximately 80% of them singletons.

The sequencing sample was made of peripheral blood. The J gene is TRBJ2-6, the V gene TRBV15; D call uncertain. The sequence derives from a woman aged 45-60 years with active or convalescent COVID-19. The CDR3 sequence is CATSRGDPGSGANVLTF. The CDR3 coding sequence is TGTGCCACCAGCAGAGGAGATCCAGGCTCTGGGGCCAACGTCCTGACTTTC. The variable domain in full, completed from reference TRBV15 and TRBJ2-6, reads DAMVIQNPRYQVTQFGKPVTLSCSQTLNHNVMYWYQQKSSQAPKLLFHYYDKDFNNEADTPDNFQSRRPNTSFCFLDIRSPGLGDTAMYLCATSRGDPGSGANVLTFGAGSRLTVL.